The rows below give T cell receptor beta chains drawn from one sample of a study of shared clonotypes between healthy human individuals. The data were produced by immunoSEQ multiplex PCR, yet TCRdb's version contains in-frame clones alone and is incomplete. The data contain about 490,000 clones, roughly 85% of them singletons. The sample was PBMCs. The receptor source for this set is a middle-aged woman in good health. Some clones in this sample may be carry-over from other donors' samples. The CDR3 runs from the conserved cysteine through the conserved F or W. D genes are given only for firm matches. Rows give clone size only sometimes, using once, few, many, or a class for an expanded clone.

size: .
D: TRBD1
V: TRBV28
J: TRBJ2-7
DNA: TGTGCCAGCAGTCCTGGGACAGGGATCACCTACGAGCAGTACTTC
CDR3: CASSPGTGITYEQYF

size: .
D: TRBD1
V: TRBV18
J: TRBJ1-4
DNA: TGTGCCAGCTCCCCCCGGGACAGGTCAGAAAAACTGTTTTTT
CDR3: CASSPRDRSEKLFF

size: many
D: .
V: TRBV6-1
J: TRBJ1-5
DNA: TGTGCCAGCAGGAGCAATAGCAATCAGCCCCAGCATTTT
CDR3: CASRSNSNQPQHF

size: once
D: TRBD2
V: TRBV30
J: TRBJ2-4
DNA: TGTGCCTGGAGCTCGGGGGGGGTATCCAAAAACATTCAGTACTTC
CDR3: CAWSSGGVSKNIQYF

size: .
D: .
V: TRBV30
J: TRBJ2-1
DNA: TGTGCCTTGAGTGTCACCGTGGGGGAGCAGTTCTTC
CDR3: CALSVTVGEQFF

size: .
D: .
V: TRBV2
J: TRBJ2-2
DNA: TGTGCCAGCAGTGGGGCTGGGTTCGCGAACACCGGGGAGCTGTTTTTT
CDR3: CASSGAGFANTGELFF

size: .
D: .
V: TRBV19
J: TRBJ2-7
DNA: TGTGCCAGTAGGGACCCTGGGGGGTCCTACGAGCAGTACTTC
CDR3: CASRDPGGSYEQYF

size: .
D: TRBD1
V: TRBV9
J: TRBJ1-2
DNA: TGTGCCAGCAGCCCCGGGGACAGGGAAAACTATGGCTACACCTTC
CDR3: CASSPGDRENYGYTF

size: few
D: .
V: TRBV30
J: TRBJ2-3
DNA: TGTGCCTGGAGTGTCGTTGGCGGCCGCACAGATACGCAGTATTTT
CDR3: CAWSVVGGRTDTQYF

size: few
D: .
V: TRBV16
J: TRBJ1-4
DNA: TGTGCCAGCAGCCCAAGAGGGTCTTCGGGTGAAAAACTGTTTTTT
CDR3: CASSPRGSSGEKLFF

size: .
D: .
V: TRBV10-2
J: TRBJ2-1
DNA: TGCGCCAGCAGTGAACGTTTGACAGGGGAGGGTCCAACCTACAATGAGCAGTTCTTC
CDR3: CASSERLTGEGPTYNEQFF

size: .
D: .
V: TRBV5-1
J: TRBJ1-5
DNA: TGCGCCAGCAGCTTGAGTGGGGTGACGGATCAGCCCCAGCATTTT
CDR3: CASSLSGVTDQPQHF

size: .
D: .
V: TRBV7-9
J: TRBJ1-2
DNA: TGTGCCAGCAGCTTAGGGGAGGGGTACGGCTACACCTTC
CDR3: CASSLGEGYGYTF

size: .
D: TRBD1
V: TRBV28
J: TRBJ1-2
DNA: TGTGCCAGCAGTTTAATCGGGACAGGGGATTATGGCTACACCTTC
CDR3: CASSLIGTGDYGYTF

size: .
D: TRBD2
V: TRBV28
J: TRBJ2-5
DNA: TGTGCCAGCAGCCGACTAGCCTTGGGAGAGACCCAGTACTTC
CDR3: CASSRLALGETQYF

size: once
D: TRBD1
V: TRBV7-2
J: TRBJ2-4
DNA: TGTGCCAGCAGCTACGGACAGGGATTCGATCAGTACTTC
CDR3: CASSYGQGFDQYF

size: .
D: TRBD1
V: TRBV5-4
J: TRBJ1-1
DNA: TGTGCCAGCAGCTTGGAGACAGGGGGCTGGACTGAAGCTTTCTTT
CDR3: CASSLETGGWTEAFF

size: .
D: TRBD1
V: TRBV27
J: TRBJ1-3
DNA: TGTGCCAGCAGTTTTACCGGGACAGCTGGAAACACCATATATTTT
CDR3: CASSFTGTAGNTIYF

size: once
D: .
V: TRBV7-2
J: TRBJ1-2
DNA: TGTGCCAGCAGCTTAGGCAGCTATGGCTACACCTTC
CDR3: CASSLGSYGYTF

size: .
D: .
V: TRBV7-2
J: TRBJ2-7
DNA: TGTGCCAGCAGCTTAGTACATTTCGAGCAGTACTTC
CDR3: CASSLVHFEQYF

size: .
D: .
V: TRBV18
J: TRBJ2-3
DNA: TGTGCCAGCTCACCAGACTCGAACACAGATACGCAGTATTTT
CDR3: CASSPDSNTDTQYF

size: .
D: .
V: TRBV18
J: TRBJ1-2
DNA: TGTGCCAGCTCACAGGACAGCTATGGCTACACCTTC
CDR3: CASSQDSYGYTF

size: .
D: TRBD2
V: TRBV5-6
J: TRBJ2-5
DNA: TGTGCCAGCAGCTTGGTGGCGGGGGGGACCCAGTACTTC
CDR3: CASSLVAGGTQYF

size: .
D: .
V: TRBV30
J: TRBJ2-1
DNA: TGTGCCTGGAGTGGGTGGGCGGGGAAAGGGAATGAGCAGTTCTTC
CDR3: CAWSGWAGKGNEQFF

size: .
D: .
V: TRBV28
J: TRBJ1-3
DNA: TGTGCCAGCAGTTTATACCTCTGGGACACCATATATTTT
CDR3: CASSLYLWDTIYF

size: once
D: TRBD2
V: TRBV9
J: TRBJ2-7
DNA: TGTGCCAGCAGCCCGCCGGCGGGAGGGCACGAGCAGTACTTC
CDR3: CASSPPAGGHEQYF